These T cell receptor beta chains were read from a single sample in a study of cytomegalovirus exposure and HLA in healthy donors. TCRdb's copy holds only in-frame clones and misses some; the assay was immunoSEQ multiplex PCR. The table includes about 94,000 clones, over 65% detected once. What was sequenced was PBMCs. The receptor set was obtained from a man aged 25 to 40 in good health and CMV-seronegative. Both conserved end residues are part of each CDR3. D genes are given only for firm matches. Size values are once, few and many counts, or a class for expanded clones, and some rows have none.

v_call: TRBV11-3; j_call: TRBJ2-5; cdr3_length: 13; d_call: TRBD1; clone_size: once; cdr3_aa: CASSDRGQETQYF; cdr3_nt: TGTGCCAGCAGCGACAGGGGGCAAGAGACCCAGTACTTC
v_call: TRBV11-1; j_call: TRBJ2-1; cdr3_length: 15; d_call: TRBD2; clone_size: -; cdr3_aa: CASSLEGGGVYEQFF; cdr3_nt: TGTGCCAGCAGCTTAGAGGGCGGGGGGGTATATGAGCAGTTCTTC
v_call: TRBV10-2; j_call: TRBJ2-7; cdr3_length: 14; d_call: -; clone_size: -; cdr3_aa: CASSESWGPYEQYF; cdr3_nt: TGCGCCAGCAGTGAGTCCTGGGGCCCCTACGAGCAGTACTTC
v_call: TRBV7-8; j_call: TRBJ1-4; cdr3_length: 16; d_call: TRBD1; clone_size: few; cdr3_aa: CASSLAAGGAGEKLFF; cdr3_nt: TGTGCCAGCAGCTTAGCAGCAGGGGGCGCTGGGGAAAAACTGTTTTTT
v_call: TRBV6-5; j_call: TRBJ2-7; cdr3_length: 14; d_call: -; clone_size: -; cdr3_aa: CASSYGRGRYEQYF; cdr3_nt: TGTGCCAGCAGTTACGGCAGGGGACGCTACGAGCAGTACTTC
v_call: TRBV11-1; j_call: TRBJ2-1; cdr3_length: 16; d_call: TRBD2; clone_size: -; cdr3_aa: CASSSRTSGGFSEQFF; cdr3_nt: TGTGCCAGCAGCTCGAGGACTAGCGGGGGGTTCAGTGAGCAGTTCTTC
v_call: TRBV29-1; j_call: TRBJ1-1; cdr3_length: 10; d_call: -; clone_size: -; cdr3_aa: CSVEGPEAFF; cdr3_nt: TGCAGCGTTGAGGGCCCTGAAGCTTTCTTT
v_call: TRBV6-4; j_call: TRBJ2-3; cdr3_length: 15; d_call: TRBD2; clone_size: few; cdr3_aa: CASSESSGRTDTQYF; cdr3_nt: TGTGCCAGCAGTGAATCTAGCGGACGCACAGATACGCAGTATTTT
v_call: TRBV7-2; j_call: TRBJ1-4; cdr3_length: 16; d_call: -; clone_size: few; cdr3_aa: CASSLDGRRANEKLFF; cdr3_nt: TGTGCCAGCAGCTTAGACGGGCGGAGGGCTAATGAAAAACTGTTTTTT
v_call: TRBV19; j_call: TRBJ2-2; cdr3_length: 16; d_call: TRBD1; clone_size: -; cdr3_aa: CASSIPGQRYTGELFF; cdr3_nt: TGTGCCAGTAGTATCCCGGGACAGCGGTACACCGGGGAGCTGTTTTTT
v_call: TRBV11-2; j_call: TRBJ2-3; cdr3_length: 15; d_call: TRBD2; clone_size: -; cdr3_aa: CASSLEREISLPQYF; cdr3_nt: TGTGCCAGCAGCTTAGAGCGGGAGATTTCATTGCCCCAGTATTTT
v_call: TRBV6-1; j_call: TRBJ2-7; cdr3_length: 14; d_call: -; clone_size: medium-sized; cdr3_aa: CASSGGESSYEQYF; cdr3_nt: TGTGCCAGCAGTGGTGGAGAGTCGTCCTACGAGCAGTACTTC
v_call: TRBV27; j_call: TRBJ1-2; cdr3_length: 16; d_call: TRBD1; clone_size: few; cdr3_aa: CASSSSQGRNNYGYTF; cdr3_nt: TGTGCCAGCAGTTCGTCACAGGGGAGGAATAACTATGGCTACACCTTC
v_call: TRBV2; j_call: TRBJ2-7; cdr3_length: 12; d_call: -; clone_size: -; cdr3_aa: CASIKQGYEQYF; cdr3_nt: TGTGCCAGCATCAAGCAGGGTTACGAGCAGTACTTC
v_call: TRBV6-5; j_call: TRBJ2-7; cdr3_length: 15; d_call: TRBD1; clone_size: few; cdr3_aa: CASSYEGQGVSEQYF; cdr3_nt: TGTGCCAGCAGTTACGAGGGACAGGGTGTCTCCGAGCAGTACTTC
v_call: TRBV7-8; j_call: TRBJ2-3; cdr3_length: 15; d_call: -; clone_size: few; cdr3_aa: CASSPRDGPTDTQYF; cdr3_nt: TGTGCCAGCAGCCCGCGGGACGGCCCAACAGATACGCAGTATTTT
v_call: TRBV28; j_call: TRBJ2-7; cdr3_length: 13; d_call: -; clone_size: once; cdr3_aa: CASRRASPYEQYF; cdr3_nt: TGTGCCAGTAGGCGGGCGTCCCCCTACGAGCAGTACTTC
v_call: TRBV10-3; j_call: TRBJ1-2; cdr3_length: 14; d_call: TRBD1; clone_size: few; cdr3_aa: CAIRQTGTGSGYTF; cdr3_nt: TGTGCCATCAGACAAACCGGGACAGGGAGCGGCTACACCTTC
v_call: TRBV4-3; j_call: TRBJ2-3; cdr3_length: 15; d_call: TRBD2; clone_size: -; cdr3_aa: CASSPRLANADTQYF; cdr3_nt: TGCGCCAGCAGCCCCCGACTAGCCAACGCAGATACGCAGTATTTT
v_call: TRBV2; j_call: TRBJ2-5; cdr3_length: 15; d_call: -; clone_size: -; cdr3_aa: CASKLTDPRGETQYF; cdr3_nt: TGTGCCAGCAAACTTACGGACCCAAGGGGAGAGACCCAGTACTTC
v_call: TRBV19; j_call: TRBJ2-1; cdr3_length: 12; d_call: -; clone_size: few; cdr3_aa: CATQAYQNEQFF; cdr3_nt: TGTGCCACCCAAGCGTACCAAAATGAGCAGTTCTTC
v_call: TRBV11-2; j_call: TRBJ2-7; cdr3_length: 13; d_call: TRBD1; clone_size: -; cdr3_aa: CASSSTGSYEQYF; cdr3_nt: TGTGCCAGCAGCTCGACAGGGTCCTACGAGCAGTACTTC
v_call: TRBV29-1; j_call: TRBJ2-7; cdr3_length: 12; d_call: TRBD1; clone_size: -; cdr3_aa: CSVGTGTYEQYF; cdr3_nt: TGCAGCGTTGGGACAGGTACCTACGAGCAGTACTTC
v_call: TRBV9; j_call: TRBJ1-2; cdr3_length: 14; d_call: TRBD1; clone_size: -; cdr3_aa: CASSVVGQGDGYTF; cdr3_nt: TGTGCCAGCAGCGTAGTGGGACAGGGGGATGGCTACACCTTC
v_call: TRBV11-2; j_call: TRBJ1-2; cdr3_length: 13; d_call: -; clone_size: -; cdr3_aa: CASSLSGNYGYTF; cdr3_nt: TGTGCCAGCAGCTTAAGCGGGAACTATGGCTACACCTTC
v_call: TRBV4-2; j_call: TRBJ2-1; cdr3_length: 12; d_call: -; clone_size: -; cdr3_aa: CASSQDLNEQFF; cdr3_nt: TGTGCCAGCAGCCAAGATCTGAATGAGCAGTTCTTC
v_call: TRBV11-1; j_call: TRBJ2-1; cdr3_length: 16; d_call: TRBD2; clone_size: -; cdr3_aa: CASSSELAGGSNEQFF; cdr3_nt: TGTGCCAGCAGCTCGGAACTAGCGGGAGGGAGCAATGAGCAGTTCTTC
v_call: TRBV6-4; j_call: TRBJ2-6; cdr3_length: 16; d_call: -; clone_size: -; cdr3_aa: CASAPVGNSGANVLTF; cdr3_nt: TGTGCCAGCGCCCCGGTCGGGAACTCTGGGGCCAACGTCCTGACTTTC
v_call: TRBV6-6; j_call: TRBJ2-7; cdr3_length: 16; d_call: TRBD2; clone_size: -; cdr3_aa: CASRGTSGGLSYEQYF; cdr3_nt: TGTGCCAGCAGGGGGACTAGCGGGGGTCTCTCCTACGAGCAGTACTTC
v_call: TRBV5-5; j_call: TRBJ1-6; cdr3_length: 15; d_call: TRBD1; clone_size: -; cdr3_aa: CASSPAGQGNSPLHF; cdr3_nt: TGTGCCAGCAGCCCGGCGGGACAGGGTAATTCACCCCTCCACTTT
v_call: TRBV14; j_call: TRBJ1-5; cdr3_length: 13; d_call: -; clone_size: -; cdr3_aa: CASSQDWHQPQHF; cdr3_nt: TGTGCCAGCAGCCAAGATTGGCATCAGCCCCAGCATTTT
v_call: TRBV11-2; j_call: TRBJ2-7; cdr3_length: 15; d_call: -; clone_size: -; cdr3_aa: CASSLVGALSYEQYF; cdr3_nt: TGTGCCAGCAGCTTAGTGGGGGCTCTCTCCTACGAGCAGTACTTC
v_call: TRBV19; j_call: TRBJ2-5; cdr3_length: 14; d_call: -; clone_size: -; cdr3_aa: CASSTPGAYETQYF; cdr3_nt: TGTGCCAGTAGTACCCCAGGGGCGTATGAGACCCAGTACTTC
v_call: TRBV10-3; j_call: TRBJ2-3; cdr3_length: 15; d_call: -; clone_size: -; cdr3_aa: CAISEGRDRTDTQYF; cdr3_nt: TGTGCCATCAGTGAGGGGCGGGATCGGACAGATACGCAGTATTTT
v_call: TRBV7-9; j_call: TRBJ2-5; cdr3_length: 15; d_call: -; clone_size: -; cdr3_aa: CASSLRQSLLETQYF; cdr3_nt: TGTGCCAGCAGCTTGAGACAGTCCTTGCTGGAGACCCAGTACTTC
v_call: TRBV2; j_call: TRBJ2-1; cdr3_length: 15; d_call: TRBD1; clone_size: few; cdr3_aa: CASRERTGGDNEQFF; cdr3_nt: TGTGCCAGCAGGGAGAGGACAGGGGGGGACAATGAGCAGTTCTTC
v_call: TRBV10-3; j_call: TRBJ2-5; cdr3_length: 12; d_call: -; clone_size: -; cdr3_aa: CAISGRGETQYF; cdr3_nt: TGTGCCATCAGTGGCAGGGGCGAGACCCAGTACTTC
v_call: TRBV9; j_call: TRBJ2-1; cdr3_length: 14; d_call: TRBD2; clone_size: -; cdr3_aa: CASRPSGRAGEQFF; cdr3_nt: TGTGCCAGCAGGCCTAGCGGGAGGGCCGGTGAGCAGTTCTTC
v_call: TRBV5-1; j_call: TRBJ1-1; cdr3_length: 15; d_call: TRBD1; clone_size: few; cdr3_aa: CASSAKQGGGTEAFF; cdr3_nt: TGCGCCAGCAGCGCCAAACAGGGGGGCGGAACTGAAGCTTTCTTT
v_call: TRBV19; j_call: TRBJ2-7; cdr3_length: 15; d_call: TRBD2; clone_size: -; cdr3_aa: CASSISAGGPYEQYF; cdr3_nt: TGTGCCAGTAGTATATCAGCGGGAGGACCCTACGAGCAGTACTTC
v_call: TRBV7-9; j_call: TRBJ2-5; cdr3_length: 14; d_call: -; clone_size: -; cdr3_aa: CASSSHLTGETQYF; cdr3_nt: TGTGCCAGCAGCTCCCACTTAACTGGAGAGACCCAGTACTTC
v_call: TRBV5-5; j_call: TRBJ2-7; cdr3_length: 14; d_call: TRBD1; clone_size: -; cdr3_aa: CASSRDRNQYEQYF; cdr3_nt: TGTGCCAGCAGCCGGGACAGGAATCAATACGAGCAGTACTTC
v_call: TRBV9; j_call: TRBJ2-3; cdr3_length: 16; d_call: -; clone_size: -; cdr3_aa: CASSTLTPSYTDTQYF; cdr3_nt: TGTGCCAGCAGCACACTGACACCCTCTTACACAGATACGCAGTATTTT
v_call: TRBV5-1; j_call: TRBJ1-1; cdr3_length: 16; d_call: -; clone_size: -; cdr3_aa: CASSFDRPSMNTEAFF; cdr3_nt: TGCGCCAGCAGCTTCGACAGGCCCTCCATGAACACTGAAGCTTTCTTT
v_call: TRBV7-2; j_call: TRBJ2-3; cdr3_length: 16; d_call: -; clone_size: -; cdr3_aa: CASSPLQGRGTDTQYF; cdr3_nt: TGTGCCAGCAGCCCCCTTCAGGGTAGAGGCACAGATACGCAGTATTTT
v_call: TRBV2; j_call: TRBJ2-7; cdr3_length: 15; d_call: -; clone_size: -; cdr3_aa: CASSGFRESSYEQYF; cdr3_nt: TGTGCCAGCAGTGGTTTTCGGGAAAGCTCCTACGAGCAGTACTTC